What follows are 10 T cell receptor beta chains derived from one specimen sequenced in a study of cytomegalovirus exposure and HLA in healthy donors. Vbeta (60) and Jbeta (13) primers were used in the PCR. TCRdb's copy holds only in-frame clones and misses some; the assay was immunoSEQ multiplex PCR. The data contain around 100,000 clones, about 75% of them singletons. The specimen sequenced was PBMCs. These receptors originate from a male donor in good health and CMV-seropositive.

CDR3 in amino acids: CASSEAPPLSGPYEQYF. Here the CDR3 DNA reads TGTGCCAGCAGTGAAGCCCCTCCCCTTAGCGGGCCCTACGAGCAGTACTTC. The chain recombines TRBV6-1 with TRBJ2-7, with 7 bases identical to TRBD2. The CDR3 totals 17 residues. The V gene end was trimmed by 0 bases and the J gene end by 2 bases; junction bases not matched to a gene: 10. Germline loops: CDR1 MNHNS, CDR2 SASEGT.

This rearrangement joins TRBV19 to TRBJ1-4; D not certain. The CDR3 is made up of 15 amino acids. Per germline, CDR1 LNHDA and CDR2 SQIVND (reference sequence). With 3 bases removed from V and 4 bases from J, the gap between germline ends came to 12 bases. The CDR3 DNA reads as TGTGCCAGTAGTATTCGCGTCCACGGTAATGAAAAACTGTTTTTT. It yields the protein CASSIRVHGNEKLFF.

This clone was observed a handful of times. The gene calls are TRBV28 and TRBJ1-4; D is unclear. V was trimmed by 1 base and J by 7 bases, leaving 10 bases between them. Germline lookup yields CDR1 MDHEN and CDR2 SYDVKM. CDR3 length: 14 amino acids. The CDR3 loop reads CASSLYSLGEKLFF. The CDR3 DNA reads TGTGCCAGCAGTTTATACAGCCTGGGTGAAAAACTGTTTTTT.

The chain combines TRBV15 with TRBJ2-2; 7 bases match TRBD1. Germline V gene sequence: CDR1 LNHNV, CDR2 YYDKDF (reference sequence). The V segment lost 1 base and the J segment 5 bases; nucleotides outside the gene matches: 7. This CDR3 contains 16 residues. Written as DNA, the CDR3 is TGTGCCACCAGCAGAGCCGACAGGGCTCGAACCGGGGAGCTGTTTTTT. Translation gives CATSRADRARTGELFF.

DNA for the CDR3: TGTGCCAGCAGCGCCCGGGAGCTGAACACTGAAGCTTTCTTT. Its translation is CASSARELNTEAFF. The rearrangement links TRBV7-2 to TRBJ1-1; D ambiguous. Trimming pared 5 bases from V and 0 bases from J, leaving 10 bases between. The CDR3 extends over 14 amino acids. The germline CDR1 and CDR2 sequences are SGHTA and FQGNSA.

The chain recombines TRBV5-4 with TRBJ1-2; 9 bases are a match to TRBD1. The CDR3 has 13 residues. V lost 0 bases, J lost 8 bases, and 2 bases stayed unmatched. Germline CDR1 reads SGHNT; CDR2 reads YYREEE (reference sequence). The CDR3 DNA reads as TGTGCCAGCAGCTTGGACAGGGGGCGAGGCTACACCTTC. Amino acid sequence: CASSLDRGRGYTF.

This clone appeared a few times. The rearrangement joins TRBV2 to TRBJ2-2, with 10 bases aligning to TRBD2. CDR3 length: 16 residues. Germline CDR1 SNHLY, CDR2 FYNNEI. The ends lost 7 bases at V and 2 bases at J; junction bases unmatched: 7. CDR3: CASKVWTSGNTGELFF. The CDR3 DNA sequence: TGTGCCAGCAAGGTTTGGACTAGCGGTAACACCGGGGAGCTGTTTTTT.

V is TRBV6-6 and J is TRBJ1-4; weak D call: TRBD1 (6 bases). Trimming removed 6 bases at V and 3 bases at J, with 8 bases between. CDR3 size: 13 residues. Germline CDR1 MNHNY, CDR2 SVGAGI (reference sequence). CDR3 DNA sequence: TGTGCCAGCAGCGGACAGTCTAATGAAAAACTGTTTTTT. It is translated as CASSGQSNEKLFF.

This chain's CDR3 is CASSERGWDEQFF. CDR3 nucleotides: TGTGCCAGCAGTGAGCGGGGTTGGGATGAGCAGTTCTTC. The chain employs TRBV2 and TRBJ2-1, with D maybe TRBD2 (6 bases). CDR3 length: 13 amino acids. Germline loops: CDR1 SNHLY, CDR2 FYNNEI. The germline V and J ends were trimmed by 3 bases and 8 bases, with 11 bases remaining between them.

This clone was picked up a small number of times. The chain employs TRBV19 and TRBJ1-2; no reliable D call. Trimming took 4 bases from V and 4 from J, leaving 19 bases between them. This CDR3 has 16 amino acids. The V gene's germline CDR1 is LNHDA and CDR2 SQIVND (reference sequence). CDR3 DNA: TGTGCCAGTAGTAGCGAGGCGAGTTCACGGGGCTATGGCTACACCTTC. It codes for CASSSEASSRGYGYTF.